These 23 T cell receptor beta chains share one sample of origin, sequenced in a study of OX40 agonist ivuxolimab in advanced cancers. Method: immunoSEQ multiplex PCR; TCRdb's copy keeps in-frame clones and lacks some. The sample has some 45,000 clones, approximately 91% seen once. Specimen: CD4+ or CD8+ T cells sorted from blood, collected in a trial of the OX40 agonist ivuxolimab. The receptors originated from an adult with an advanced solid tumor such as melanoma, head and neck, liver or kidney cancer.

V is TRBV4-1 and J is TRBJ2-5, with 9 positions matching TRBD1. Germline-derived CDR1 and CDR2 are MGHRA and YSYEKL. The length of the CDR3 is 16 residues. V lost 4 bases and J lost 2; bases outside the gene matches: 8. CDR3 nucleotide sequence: TGCGCCAGCAGCCCATTCCGGGACAGGGATCAAGAGACCCAGTACTTC. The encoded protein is CASSPFRDRDQETQYF.

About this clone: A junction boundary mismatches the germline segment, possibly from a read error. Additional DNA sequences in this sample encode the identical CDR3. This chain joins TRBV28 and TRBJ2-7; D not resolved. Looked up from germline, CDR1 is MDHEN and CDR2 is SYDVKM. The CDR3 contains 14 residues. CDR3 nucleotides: TGTGCCAGCAGCCTCGGACCTTCCTCCTATGAGCAGTACTTC. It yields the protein CASSLGPSSYEQYF.

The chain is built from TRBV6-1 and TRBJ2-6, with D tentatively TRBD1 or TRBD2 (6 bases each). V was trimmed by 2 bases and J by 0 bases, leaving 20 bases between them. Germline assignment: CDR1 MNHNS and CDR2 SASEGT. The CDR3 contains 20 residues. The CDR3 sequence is CASSEFGTQGGYSGANVLTF. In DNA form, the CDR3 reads TGTGCCAGCAGTGAATTCGGGACTCAAGGGGGGTACTCTGGGGCCAACGTCCTGACTTTC.

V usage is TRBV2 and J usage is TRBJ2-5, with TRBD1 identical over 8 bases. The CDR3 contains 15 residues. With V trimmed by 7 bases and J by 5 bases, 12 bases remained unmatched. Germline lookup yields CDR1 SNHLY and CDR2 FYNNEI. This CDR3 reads CASTRGQGLWETQYF. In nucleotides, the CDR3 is TGTGCCAGCACCAGGGGGCAGGGCTTATGGGAGACCCAGTACTTC.

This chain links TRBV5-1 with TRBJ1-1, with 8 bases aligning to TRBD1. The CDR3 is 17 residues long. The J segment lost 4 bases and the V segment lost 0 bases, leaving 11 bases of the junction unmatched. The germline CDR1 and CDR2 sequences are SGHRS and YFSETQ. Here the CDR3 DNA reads TGCGCCAGCAGCTTGGGGACAGGGAGGTTCGAAAGCACTGAAGCTTTCTTT. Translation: CASSLGTGRFESTEAFF.

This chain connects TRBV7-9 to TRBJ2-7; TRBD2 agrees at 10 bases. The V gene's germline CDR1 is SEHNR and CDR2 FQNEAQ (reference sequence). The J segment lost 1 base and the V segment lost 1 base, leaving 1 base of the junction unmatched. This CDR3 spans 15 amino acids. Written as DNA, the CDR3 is TGTGCCAGCAGCTTAGGGACTAGCGGATCCTACGAGCAGTACTTC. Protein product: CASSLGTSGSYEQYF.

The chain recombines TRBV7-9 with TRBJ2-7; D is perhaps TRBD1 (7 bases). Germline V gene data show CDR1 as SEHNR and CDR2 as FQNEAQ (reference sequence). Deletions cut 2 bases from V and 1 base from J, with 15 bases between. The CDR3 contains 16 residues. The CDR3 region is CASSLYGGRGSYEQYF. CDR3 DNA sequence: TGTGCCAGCAGCTTATACGGGGGCAGGGGGTCCTACGAGCAGTACTTC.

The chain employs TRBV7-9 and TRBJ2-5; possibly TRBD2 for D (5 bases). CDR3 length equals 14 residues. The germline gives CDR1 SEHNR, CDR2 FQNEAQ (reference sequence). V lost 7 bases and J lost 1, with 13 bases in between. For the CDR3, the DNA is TGTGCCAGCACCCAGGCGACTACCCAAGAGACCCAGTACTTC. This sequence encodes CASTQATTQETQYF.

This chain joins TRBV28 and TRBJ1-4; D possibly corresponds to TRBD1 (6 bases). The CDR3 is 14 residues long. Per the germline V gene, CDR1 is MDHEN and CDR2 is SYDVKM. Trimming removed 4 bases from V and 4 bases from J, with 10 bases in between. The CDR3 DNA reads TGTGCCAGCAGTTCAGGACAGATTAATGAAAAACTGTTTTTT. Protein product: CASSSGQINEKLFF. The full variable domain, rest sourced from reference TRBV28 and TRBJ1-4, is DVKVTQSSRYLVKRTGEKVFLECVQDMDHENMFWYRQDPGLGLRLIYFSYDVKMKEKGDIPEGYSVSREKKERFSLILESASTNQTSMYLCASSSGQINEKLFFGSGTQLSVL.

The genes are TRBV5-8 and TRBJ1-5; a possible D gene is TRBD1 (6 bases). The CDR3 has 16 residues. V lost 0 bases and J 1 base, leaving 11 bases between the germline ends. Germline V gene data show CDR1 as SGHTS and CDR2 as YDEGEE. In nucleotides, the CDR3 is TGTGCCAGCAGCTTGGGTTCAGGGGCGAGCAATCAGCCCCAGCATTTT. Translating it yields CASSLGSGASNQPQHF.

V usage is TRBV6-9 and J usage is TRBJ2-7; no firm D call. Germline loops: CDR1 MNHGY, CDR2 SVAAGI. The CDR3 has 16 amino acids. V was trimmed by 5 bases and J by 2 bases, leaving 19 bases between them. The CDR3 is CASSTGSPPPTYEQYF. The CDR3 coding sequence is TGTGCCAGCAGTACTGGATCCCCACCGCCAACCTACGAGCAGTACTTC.

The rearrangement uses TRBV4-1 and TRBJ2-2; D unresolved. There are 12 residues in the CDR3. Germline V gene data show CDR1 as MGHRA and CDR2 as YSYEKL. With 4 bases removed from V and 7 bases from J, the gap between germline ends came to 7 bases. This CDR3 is CASSRMVGELFF. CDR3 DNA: TGCGCCAGCAGCCGTATGGTCGGGGAGCTGTTTTTT.

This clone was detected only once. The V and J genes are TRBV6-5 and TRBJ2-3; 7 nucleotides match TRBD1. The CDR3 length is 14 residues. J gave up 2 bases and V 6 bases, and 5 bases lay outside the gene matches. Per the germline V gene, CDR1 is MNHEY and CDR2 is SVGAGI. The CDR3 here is CASSRGSDTDTQYF. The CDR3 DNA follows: TGTGCCAGCAGCAGGGGGAGCGACACAGATACGCAGTATTTT.

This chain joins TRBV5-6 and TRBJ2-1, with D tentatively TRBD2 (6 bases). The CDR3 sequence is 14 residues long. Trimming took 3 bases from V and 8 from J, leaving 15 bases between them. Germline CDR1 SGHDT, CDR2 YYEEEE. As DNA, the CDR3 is TGTGCCAGCAGCTCCTATTACCCTAGCGATGAGCAGTTCTTC. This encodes CASSSYYPSDEQFF.

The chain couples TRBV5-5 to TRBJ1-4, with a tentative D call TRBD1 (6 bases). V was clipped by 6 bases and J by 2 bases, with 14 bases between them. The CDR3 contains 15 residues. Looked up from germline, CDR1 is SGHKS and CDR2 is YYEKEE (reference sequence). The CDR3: CASTNRDATNEKLFF. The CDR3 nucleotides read TGTGCCAGCACCAACAGGGATGCGACTAATGAAAAACTGTTTTTT.

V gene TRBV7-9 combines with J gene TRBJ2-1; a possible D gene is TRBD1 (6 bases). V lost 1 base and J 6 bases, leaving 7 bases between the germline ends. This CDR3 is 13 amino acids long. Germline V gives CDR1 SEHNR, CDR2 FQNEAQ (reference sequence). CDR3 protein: CASSLEGGNEQFF. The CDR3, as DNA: TGTGCCAGCAGCTTAGAAGGGGGCAATGAGCAGTTCTTC.

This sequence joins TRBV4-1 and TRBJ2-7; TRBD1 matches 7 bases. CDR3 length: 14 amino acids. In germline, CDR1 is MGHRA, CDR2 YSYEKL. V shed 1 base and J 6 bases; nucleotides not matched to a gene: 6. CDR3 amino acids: CASSQVDRAGEQYF. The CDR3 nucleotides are TGCGCCAGCAGCCAAGTTGACAGGGCGGGCGAGCAGTACTTC.

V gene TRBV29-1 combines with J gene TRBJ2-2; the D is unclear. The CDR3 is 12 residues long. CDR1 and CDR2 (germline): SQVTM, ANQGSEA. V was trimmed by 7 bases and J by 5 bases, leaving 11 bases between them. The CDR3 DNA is TGCAGCGCAAGCAAGGGAACCGGGGAGCTGTTTTTT. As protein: CSASKGTGELFF.

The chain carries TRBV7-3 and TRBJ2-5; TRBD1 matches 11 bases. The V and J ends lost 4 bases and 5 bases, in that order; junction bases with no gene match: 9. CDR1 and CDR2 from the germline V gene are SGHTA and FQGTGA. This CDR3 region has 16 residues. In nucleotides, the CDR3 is TGTGCCAGCAGCTCGACGTCCGGGACAGGGGGGGAGACCCAGTACTTC. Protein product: CASSSTSGTGGETQYF. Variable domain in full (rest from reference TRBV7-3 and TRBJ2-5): GAGVSQTPSNKVTEKGKYVELRCDPISGHTALYWYRQSLGQGPEFLIYFQGTGAADDSGLPNDRFFAVRPEGSVSTLKIQRTERGDSAVYLCASSSTSGTGGETQYFGPGTRLLVL.

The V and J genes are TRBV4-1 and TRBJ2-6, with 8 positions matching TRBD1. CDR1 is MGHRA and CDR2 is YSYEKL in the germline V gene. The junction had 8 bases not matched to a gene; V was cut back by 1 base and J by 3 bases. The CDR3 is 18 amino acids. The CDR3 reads CASSQVGQGMSGANVLTF. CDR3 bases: TGCGCCAGCAGCCAAGTAGGACAGGGAATGAGTGGGGCCAACGTCCTGACTTTC.

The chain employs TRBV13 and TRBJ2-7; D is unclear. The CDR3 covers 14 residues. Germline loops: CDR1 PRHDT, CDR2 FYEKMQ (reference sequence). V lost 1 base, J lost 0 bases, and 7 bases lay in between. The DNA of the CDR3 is TGTGCCAGCAGCTTAGTCTCAGACTCCTACGAGCAGTACTTC. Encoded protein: CASSLVSDSYEQYF.

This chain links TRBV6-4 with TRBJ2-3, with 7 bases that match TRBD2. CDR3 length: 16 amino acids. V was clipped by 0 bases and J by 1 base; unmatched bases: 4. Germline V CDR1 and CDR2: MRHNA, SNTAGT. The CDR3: CASSDSAGVGTDTQYF. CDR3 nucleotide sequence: TGTGCCAGCAGTGACTCTGCGGGAGTTGGCACAGATACGCAGTATTTT.

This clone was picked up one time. The CDR3 loop is CASSDTSNQPQHF. DNA for the CDR3: TGTGCCAGCTCCGACACGAGCAATCAGCCCCAGCATTTT. This chain uses TRBV28 with TRBJ1-5; D gene unclear. The CDR3 is 13 residues long. Germline CDR1 MDHEN, CDR2 SYDVKM. V lost 8 bases to trimming and J lost 1 base, with 9 bases between them. Variable domain in full (rest from reference TRBV28 and TRBJ1-5): DVKVTQSSRYLVKRTGEKVFLECVQDMDHENMFWYRQDPGLGLRLIYFSYDVKMKEKGDIPEGYSVSREKKERFSLILESASTNQTSMYLCASSDTSNQPQHFGDGTRLSIL.